This is a list of T cell receptor beta chains from one sample in a study of cytomegalovirus exposure and HLA in healthy donors. Here immunoSEQ multiplex PCR was the method, and the copy in TCRdb shows in-frame clones only, minus some. This sample yields about 150,000 clones, of which 86% are seen a single time; 20% to 25% belongs to the top ten. Input material: PBMCs. The origin of the receptors is a man aged 18 to 35 in good health and CMV-seropositive. The CDR3 runs from the conserved cysteine through the conserved F or W. D genes are given only for firm matches. Some rows mark clone size as missing; the rest say once, few, many or name a class of expanded clone.

clone size	V gene	D gene	J gene	CDR3 protein	CDR3 DNA
once	TRBV6-6	TRBD1	TRBJ1-4	CASSAQGANEKLFF	TGTGCCAGCAGCGCACAGGGGGCTAATGAAAAACTGTTTTTT
.	TRBV7-3	TRBD1	TRBJ1-6	CASSFTGTDNSPLHF	TGTGCCAGCAGCTTCACCGGGACAGACAATTCACCCCTCCACTTT
.	TRBV25-1	.	TRBJ2-1	CASSEYIPNSNEQFF	TGTGCCAGCAGTGAATATATCCCAAACTCCAATGAGCAGTTCTTC
few	TRBV18	.	TRBJ1-5	CASSYSRGENQPQHF	TGTGCCAGCTCATATTCCCGCGGGGAAAATCAGCCCCAGCATTTT
.	TRBV5-8	.	TRBJ2-7	CASSFIQDSYEQYF	TGTGCCAGCAGCTTTATACAGGACTCCTACGAGCAGTACTTC
.	TRBV9	TRBD2	TRBJ2-1	CASSPGTSDYNEQFF	TGTGCCAGCAGCCCCGGGACTAGCGACTACAATGAGCAGTTCTTC
once	TRBV9	.	TRBJ2-3	CASSGQGGRTDTQYF	TGTGCCAGCAGTGGGCAGGGGGGCAGGACAGATACGCAGTATTTT
once	TRBV27	TRBD1	TRBJ2-7	CASRPLGTGVYEQYF	TGTGCCAGCAGGCCCCTCGGGACAGGGGTGTACGAGCAGTACTTC
few	TRBV6-4	.	TRBJ2-3	CASSDVPGGTDTQYF	TGTGCCAGCAGTGATGTCCCAGGGGGCACAGATACGCAGTATTTT
.	TRBV6-6	TRBD1	TRBJ1-2	CASSYAGGNYGYTF	TGTGCCAGCAGTTACGCAGGGGGTAACTATGGCTACACCTTC
.	TRBV27	TRBD2	TRBJ2-5	CASSLGAGREETQYF	TGTGCCAGCAGTTTAGGAGCGGGAAGGGAGGAGACCCAGTACTTC
.	TRBV10-2	TRBD2	TRBJ2-7	CASSSIAGAAYEQYF	TGCGCCAGCAGTTCAATAGCGGGGGCGGCCTACGAGCAGTACTTC
.	TRBV6-5	TRBD2	TRBJ2-3	CASSYSGVTDTQYF	TGTGCCAGCAGTTATAGCGGGGTCACAGATACGCAGTATTTT
.	TRBV7-2	.	TRBJ1-1	CASSPYTEAFF	TGTGCCAGCAGCCCATACACTGAAGCTTTCTTT
.	TRBV19	.	TRBJ2-6	CATMSPGMAGANVLTF	TGTGCCACCATGTCCCCAGGAATGGCTGGGGCCAACGTCCTGACTTTC
.	TRBV7-2	.	TRBJ2-5	CASSLAADRQETQYF	TGTGCCAGCAGCTTAGCCGCAGACAGACAAGAGACCCAGTACTTC
.	TRBV11-2	.	TRBJ2-7	CASSLHLDRPYEQYF	TGTGCCAGCAGCCTACACCTAGATCGCCCCTACGAGCAGTACTTC
.	TRBV30	.	TRBJ2-2	CAWSNSPNTGELFF	TGTGCCTGGAGTAACTCACCGAACACCGGGGAGCTGTTTTTT
.	TRBV10-3	TRBD2	TRBJ2-5	CAITHLGTSGGACKGTETQYF	TGTGCCATCACCCATCTCGGGACTAGCGGGGGGGCCTGTAAGGGGACAGAGACCCAGTACTTC
.	TRBV5-1	.	TRBJ2-1	CASSLTGFDEQFF	TGCGCCAGCAGCTTGACAGGGTTCGATGAGCAGTTCTTC
.	TRBV6-6	TRBD1	TRBJ1-4	CASSSQGAVEKLFF	TGTGCCAGCAGTTCGCAGGGGGCTGTTGAAAAACTGTTTTTT
once	TRBV4-1	TRBD2	TRBJ2-1	CASSRGTSAHNEQFF	TGCGCCAGCAGCCGCGGGACTAGCGCACACAATGAGCAGTTCTTC
once	TRBV5-1	.	TRBJ2-5	CASSLDLETQYF	TGCGCCAGCAGCTTGGATCTGGAGACCCAGTACTTC
.	TRBV7-2	TRBD2	TRBJ2-5	CASTQRGEGETQYF	TGTGCCAGCACCCAGCGGGGGGAGGGGGAGACCCAGTACTTC
.	TRBV6-5	TRBD1	TRBJ1-2	CASRGQGADGYTF	TGTGCCAGCAGGGGACAGGGGGCAGACGGCTACACCTTC
.	TRBV27	.	TRBJ1-3	CASSFAAGTGNTIYF	TGTGCCAGCAGTTTTGCCGCGGGCACTGGAAACACCATATATTTT
.	TRBV6-5	.	TRBJ2-7	CASLGAPTGRGEQYF	TGTGCCAGCCTTGGTGCCCCGACAGGGCGGGGCGAGCAGTACTTC
.	TRBV4-2	TRBD1	TRBJ2-3	CASSQDYGTAADTQYF	TGTGCCAGCAGCCAAGATTATGGGACAGCGGCAGATACGCAGTATTTT
.	TRBV5-1	TRBD1	TRBJ2-5	CASSPMTGVETQYF	TGCGCCAGCAGCCCGATGACAGGGGTAGAGACCCAGTACTTC
.	TRBV27	TRBD1	TRBJ1-1	CASRDRGQYTEAFF	TGTGCCAGCAGAGACAGGGGGCAGTACACTGAAGCTTTCTTT
.	TRBV7-2	TRBD1	TRBJ2-1	CASSLADRGPEPTNEQFF	TGTGCCAGCAGCTTAGCGGACAGGGGCCCGGAGCCCACCAATGAGCAGTTCTTC
.	TRBV2	.	TRBJ1-2	CASSPGGGGYTF	TGTGCCAGCAGTCCAGGCGGGGGAGGCTACACCTTC
.	TRBV7-9	.	TRBJ2-7	CAYPVGQGKGEQYF	TGTGCCTACCCCGTCGGGCAGGGTAAAGGTGAGCAGTACTTC
.	TRBV18	TRBD1	TRBJ1-5	CASSPGGQAKSSNQPQHF	TGTGCCAGCTCACCTGGGGGACAGGCCAAATCTAGCAATCAGCCCCAGCATTTT
.	TRBV19	TRBD1	TRBJ2-1	CASRNGTGGPYNEQFF	TGTGCCAGTAGAAACGGGACAGGGGGGCCTTACAATGAGCAGTTCTTC
.	TRBV7-6	.	TRBJ2-1	CASSLGQGGSYNEQFF	TGTGCCAGCAGCTTAGGGCAGGGAGGCTCCTACAATGAGCAGTTCTTC
.	TRBV6-1	.	TRBJ2-3	CASSDPWGLRDTDTQYF	TGTGCCAGCAGTGACCCCTGGGGACTCCGGGACACAGATACGCAGTATTTT
.	TRBV6-1	.	TRBJ1-5	CASSEAPSGNQPQHF	TGTGCCAGCAGTGAAGCGCCCTCAGGAAATCAGCCCCAGCATTTT
.	TRBV15	.	TRBJ2-3	CATSRTRGGVTTDTQYF	TGTGCCACCAGCAGAACCCGGGGCGGGGTAACCACAGATACGCAGTATTTT
once	TRBV7-9	TRBD2	TRBJ2-1	CASSPVAGVYNEQFF	TGTGCCAGCAGCCCTGTAGCGGGGGTATACAATGAGCAGTTCTTC
.	TRBV7-3	.	TRBJ2-1	CASSLRASSYNEQFF	TGTGCCAGCAGCTTAAGGGCAAGCTCCTACAATGAGCAGTTCTTC
.	TRBV23-1	.	TRBJ2-1	CASSQEAGWNEQFF	TGCGCCAGCAGTCAGGAGGCAGGCTGGAATGAGCAGTTCTTC
.	TRBV9	TRBD2	TRBJ2-5	CASSVGERGGRYQETQYF	TGTGCCAGCAGCGTAGGGGAACGGGGGGGCCGGTACCAAGAGACCCAGTACTTC
.	TRBV4-1	.	TRBJ2-7	CASSQAQGLGSYEQYF	TGCGCCAGCAGCCAAGCACAGGGTCTAGGCTCCTACGAGCAGTACTTC
once	TRBV9	TRBD1	TRBJ1-2	CASSPDRGHGGYTF	TGTGCCAGCAGCCCCGACAGGGGGCACGGTGGCTACACCTTC
.	TRBV27	TRBD1	TRBJ1-5	CASSWTGVNNQPQHF	TGTGCCAGCAGCTGGACAGGGGTAAACAATCAGCCCCAGCATTTT
.	TRBV7-2	TRBD2	TRBJ2-3	CASSSLSGGAKDTQYF	TGTGCCAGCAGCTCCCTTAGCGGGGGTGCGAAGGATACGCAGTATTTT
.	TRBV7-9	.	TRBJ1-4	CASSSSVTNEKLFF	TGTGCCAGCAGCTCTAGCGTGACTAATGAAAAACTGTTTTTT
few	TRBV6-5	.	TRBJ1-2	CASSYYQGPYGYTF	TGTGCCAGCAGTTACTATCAGGGCCCCTATGGCTACACCTTC
.	TRBV7-9	.	TRBJ1-5	CASSSTGRSSPQHF	TGTGCCAGCAGCTCCACAGGAAGATCTAGTCCCCAGCATTTT
.	TRBV5-1	TRBD1	TRBJ1-2	CASSQGGNYGYTF	TGCGCCAGCAGCCAGGGGGGCAACTATGGCTACACCTTC
.	TRBV2	TRBD1	TRBJ1-2	CARSFTGDSYGYTF	TGTGCCAGAAGCTTCACAGGGGACAGCTATGGCTACACCTTC
.	TRBV27	TRBD2	TRBJ2-5	CASSMTAGEIETQYF	TGTGCCAGCAGTATGACGGCGGGAGAGATAGAGACCCAGTACTTC
.	TRBV2	.	TRBJ1-6	CASSDPLSPSPLHF	TGTGCCAGCAGTGACCCTCTATCCCCTTCACCCCTCCACTTT
.	TRBV5-6	.	TRBJ2-7	CASSPGNYGQYF	TGTGCCAGCAGCCCAGGGAACTACGGGCAGTACTTC
.	TRBV18	TRBD2	TRBJ2-7	CASSPPLAGTYEQYF	TGTGCCAGCTCACCACCTCTAGCGGGGACTTACGAGCAGTACTTC
.	TRBV4-2	.	TRBJ1-4	CASSVGQGNEKLFF	TGTGCCAGCAGCGTCGGTCAGGGTAATGAAAAACTGTTTTTT
.	TRBV15	.	TRBJ2-5	CATGAGYQETQYF	TGTGCCACCGGGGCCGGGTACCAAGAGACCCAGTACTTC